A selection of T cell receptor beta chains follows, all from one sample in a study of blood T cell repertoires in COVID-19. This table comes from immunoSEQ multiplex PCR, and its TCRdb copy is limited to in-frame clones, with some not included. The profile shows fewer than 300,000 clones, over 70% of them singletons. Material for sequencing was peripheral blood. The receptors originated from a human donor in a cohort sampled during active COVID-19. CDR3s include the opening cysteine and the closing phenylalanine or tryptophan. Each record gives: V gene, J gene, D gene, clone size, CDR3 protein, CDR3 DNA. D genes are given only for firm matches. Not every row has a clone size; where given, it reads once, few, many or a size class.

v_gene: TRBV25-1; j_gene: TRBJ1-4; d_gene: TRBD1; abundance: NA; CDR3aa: CASSGTGLLVKLFF; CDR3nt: TGTGCCAGCAGTGGGACAGGGCTGTTAGTAAAACTGTTTTTT
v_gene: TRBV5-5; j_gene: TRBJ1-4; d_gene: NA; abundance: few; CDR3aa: CASSLRVPSEKLFF; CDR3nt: TGTGCCAGCAGCCTGCGGGTGCCTTCGGAAAAACTGTTTTTT
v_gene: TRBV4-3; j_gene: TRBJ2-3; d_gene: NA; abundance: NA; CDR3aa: CASSQFGSYSTDTQYF; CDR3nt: TGCGCCAGCAGCCAATTTGGGAGCTATAGCACAGATACGCAGTATTTT
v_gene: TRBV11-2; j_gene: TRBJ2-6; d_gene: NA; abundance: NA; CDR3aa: CASSLDPRPGSGANVLTF; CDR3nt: TGTGCCAGCAGCTTAGATCCTCGACCAGGGTCTGGGGCCAACGTCCTGACTTTC
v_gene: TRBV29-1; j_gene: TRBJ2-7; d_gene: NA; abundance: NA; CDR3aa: CSVVEANYEQYF; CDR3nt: TGCAGCGTTGTGGAAGCGAACTACGAGCAGTACTTC
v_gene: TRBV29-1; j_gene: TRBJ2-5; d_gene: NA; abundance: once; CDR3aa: CSAYPNKPQETQYF; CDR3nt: TGCAGCGCTTACCCCAACAAACCCCAAGAGACCCAGTACTTC
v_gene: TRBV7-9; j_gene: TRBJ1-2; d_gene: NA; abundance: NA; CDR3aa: CASSPGDRGYTF; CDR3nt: TGTGCCAGCAGCCCAGGGGACCGCGGCTACACCTTC
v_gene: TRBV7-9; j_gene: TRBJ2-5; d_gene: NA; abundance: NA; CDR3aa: CASSLVGGREETQYF; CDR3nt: TGTGCCAGCAGCTTAGTAGGCGGCAGAGAAGAGACCCAGTACTTC
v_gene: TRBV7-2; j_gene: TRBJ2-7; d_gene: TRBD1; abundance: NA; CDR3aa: CASSPPGTGTYEQYF; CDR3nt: TGTGCCAGCAGCCCACCCGGGACAGGGACCTACGAGCAGTACTTC
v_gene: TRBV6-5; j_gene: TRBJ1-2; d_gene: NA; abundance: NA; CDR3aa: CASSSTVGSYGYTF; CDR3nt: TGTGCCAGCAGCTCGACAGTGGGGTCCTATGGCTACACCTTC
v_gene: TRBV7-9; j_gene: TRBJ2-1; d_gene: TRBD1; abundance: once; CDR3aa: CASSAGQGESGNEQFF; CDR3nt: TGTGCCAGCAGCGCCGGACAGGGGGAGAGTGGCAATGAGCAGTTCTTC
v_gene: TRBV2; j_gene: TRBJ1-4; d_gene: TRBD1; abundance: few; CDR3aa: CASTFDRGGSNEKLFF; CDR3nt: TGTGCCAGCACTTTTGACAGGGGAGGGTCTAATGAAAAACTGTTTTTT
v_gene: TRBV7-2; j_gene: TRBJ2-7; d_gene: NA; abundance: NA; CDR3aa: CASSLGGGLYEQYF; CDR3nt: TGTGCCAGCAGCTTAGGGGGGGGCCTCTACGAGCAGTACTTC
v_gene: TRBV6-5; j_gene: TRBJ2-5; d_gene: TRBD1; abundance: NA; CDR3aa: CASSYGQGIQETQYF; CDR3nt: TGTGCCAGCAGTTACGGACAGGGGATACAAGAGACCCAGTACTTC
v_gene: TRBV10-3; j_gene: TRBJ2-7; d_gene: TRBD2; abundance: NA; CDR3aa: CAISPSGSSYEQYF; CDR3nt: TGTGCCATCAGCCCTAGCGGGAGCTCCTACGAGCAGTACTTC
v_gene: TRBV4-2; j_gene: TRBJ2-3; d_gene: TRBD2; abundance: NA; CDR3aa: CASSDYGLAGPTDTQYF; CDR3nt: TGTGCCAGCAGCGACTATGGACTAGCGGGGCCCACAGATACGCAGTATTTT
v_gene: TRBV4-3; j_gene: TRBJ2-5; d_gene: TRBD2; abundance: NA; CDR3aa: CASSANPSGGQYQETQYF; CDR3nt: TGCGCCAGCAGCGCGAATCCTAGCGGGGGGCAATACCAAGAGACCCAGTACTTC
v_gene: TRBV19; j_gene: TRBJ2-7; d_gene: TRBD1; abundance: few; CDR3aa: CASSPGTAYEQYF; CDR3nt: TGTGCCAGTAGTCCCGGGACAGCCTACGAGCAGTACTTC
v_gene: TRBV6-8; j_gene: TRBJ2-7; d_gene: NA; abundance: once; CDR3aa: CASRPPKRTGQYF; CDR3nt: TGTGCCAGCAGACCCCCCAAAAGGACTGGGCAGTACTTC
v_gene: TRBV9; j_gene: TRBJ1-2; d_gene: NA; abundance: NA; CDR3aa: CASSAQARVPNYGYTF; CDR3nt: TGTGCCAGCAGCGCCCAAGCGAGGGTGCCCAACTATGGCTACACCTTC
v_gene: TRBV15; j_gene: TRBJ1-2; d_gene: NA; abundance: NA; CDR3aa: CATSRVGRAGGYTF; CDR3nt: TGTGCCACCAGCAGAGTTGGGAGGGCTGGGGGCTACACCTTC
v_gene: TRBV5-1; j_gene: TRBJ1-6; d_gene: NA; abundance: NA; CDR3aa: CASSLPQTGFNSPLHF; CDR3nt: TGCGCCAGCAGCTTGCCCCAAACAGGGTTCAATTCACCCCTCCACTTT
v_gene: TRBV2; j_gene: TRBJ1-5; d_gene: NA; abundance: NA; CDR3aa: CASSEEKNIYQPQHF; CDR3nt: TGTGCCAGCAGTGAAGAAAAGAACATCTATCAGCCCCAGCATTTT
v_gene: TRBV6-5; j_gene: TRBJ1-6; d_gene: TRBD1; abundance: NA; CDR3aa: CASSRQGANSPLHF; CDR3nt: TGTGCCAGCAGTCGACAGGGGGCTAATTCACCCCTCCACTTT
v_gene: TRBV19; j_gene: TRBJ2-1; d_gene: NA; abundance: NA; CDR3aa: CASSLPGLLSNEQFF; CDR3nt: TGTGCCAGTAGTTTACCGGGACTCCTAAGCAATGAGCAGTTCTTC
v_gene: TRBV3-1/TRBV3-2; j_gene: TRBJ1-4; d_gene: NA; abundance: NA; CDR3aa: CASSRRVTNEKLFF; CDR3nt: TGTGCCAGCAGCCGACGGGTAACTAATGAAAAACTGTTTTTT
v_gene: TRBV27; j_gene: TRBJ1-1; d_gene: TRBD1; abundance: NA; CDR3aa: CASSTNRGNTEAFF; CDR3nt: TGTGCCAGCAGCACCAACAGGGGGAACACTGAAGCTTTCTTT
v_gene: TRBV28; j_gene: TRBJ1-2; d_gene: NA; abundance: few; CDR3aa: CASSPGNDYGYTF; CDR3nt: TGTGCCAGCAGTCCCGGGAACGACTATGGCTACACCTTC
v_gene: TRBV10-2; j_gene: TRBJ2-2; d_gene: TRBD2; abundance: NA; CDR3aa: CATRTSATGELFF; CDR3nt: TGCGCCACCCGAACTAGCGCCACCGGGGAGCTGTTTTTT
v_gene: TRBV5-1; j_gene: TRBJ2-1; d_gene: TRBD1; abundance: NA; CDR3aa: CASSFSGTGPNEQFF; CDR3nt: TGCGCCAGCAGCTTTTCCGGGACAGGTCCGAATGAGCAGTTCTTC
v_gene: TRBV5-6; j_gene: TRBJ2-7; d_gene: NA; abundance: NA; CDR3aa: CASSGAPSYEQYF; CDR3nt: TGTGCCAGCAGTGGGGCCCCCTCCTACGAGCAGTACTTC
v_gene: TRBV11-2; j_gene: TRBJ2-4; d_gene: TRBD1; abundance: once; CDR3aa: CASSPDRGGIQYF; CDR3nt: TGTGCCAGCAGCCCGGACAGGGGTGGCATTCAGTACTTC
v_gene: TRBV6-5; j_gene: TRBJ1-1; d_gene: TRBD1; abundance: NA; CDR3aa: CASRSDRVTEAFF; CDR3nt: TGTGCCAGCAGAAGCGACAGGGTCACTGAAGCTTTCTTT
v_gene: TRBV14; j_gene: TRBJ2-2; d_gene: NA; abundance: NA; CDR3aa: CASSRNTGLNTGELFF; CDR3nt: TGTGCCAGCAGCCGGAATACAGGGTTAAACACCGGGGAGCTGTTTTTT
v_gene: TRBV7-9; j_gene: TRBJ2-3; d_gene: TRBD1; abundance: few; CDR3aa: CASSLGQGKTDTQYF; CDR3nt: TGTGCCAGCAGCCTAGGACAGGGAAAAACAGATACGCAGTATTTT
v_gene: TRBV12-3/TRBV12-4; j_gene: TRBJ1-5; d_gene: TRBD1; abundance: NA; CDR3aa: CASSRGQGLPQHF; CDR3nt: TGTGCCAGCAGCAGGGGACAGGGGTTGCCCCAGCATTTT
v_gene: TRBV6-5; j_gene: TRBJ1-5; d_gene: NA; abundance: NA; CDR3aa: CASKPGDQPQHF; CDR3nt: TGTGCCAGCAAACCGGGGGACCAGCCCCAGCATTTT
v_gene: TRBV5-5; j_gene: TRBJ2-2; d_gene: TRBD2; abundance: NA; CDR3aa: CASSVAGTSGGGGELFF; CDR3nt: TGTGCCAGCAGCGTGGCCGGGACTAGCGGGGGAGGCGGGGAGCTGTTTTTT
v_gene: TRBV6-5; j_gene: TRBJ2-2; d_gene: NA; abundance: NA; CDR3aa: CASSFVGGNTGELFF; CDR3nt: TGTGCCAGCAGTTTTGTGGGAGGGAACACCGGGGAGCTGTTTTTT
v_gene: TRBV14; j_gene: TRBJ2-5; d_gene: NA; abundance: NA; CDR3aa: CASSQVRDQETQYF; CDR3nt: TGTGCCAGCAGCCAAGTTCGGGACCAAGAGACCCAGTACTTC
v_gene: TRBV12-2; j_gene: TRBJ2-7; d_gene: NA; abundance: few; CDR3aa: CASRLRTSGRGSYEQYF; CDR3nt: TGTGCAAGTCGCCTTAGGACTAGCGGGAGAGGTTCCTACGAGCAGTACTTC
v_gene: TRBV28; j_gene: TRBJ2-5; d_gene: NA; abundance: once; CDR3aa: CASSFGSQETQYF; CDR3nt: TGTGCCAGCAGTTTCGGGAGTCAAGAGACCCAGTACTTC
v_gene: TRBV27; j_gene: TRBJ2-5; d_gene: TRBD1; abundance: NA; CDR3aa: CASSFTGGAETQYF; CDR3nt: TGTGCCAGCAGTTTCACAGGGGGCGCGGAGACCCAGTACTTC
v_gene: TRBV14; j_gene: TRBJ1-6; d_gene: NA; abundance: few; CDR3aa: CASSLGIGNSPLHF; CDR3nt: TGTGCCAGCAGCCTCGGGATCGGTAATTCACCCCTCCACTTT
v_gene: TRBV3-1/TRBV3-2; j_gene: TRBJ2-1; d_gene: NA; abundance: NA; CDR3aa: CASSPGGRYNEQFF; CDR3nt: TGTGCCAGCAGCCCCGGGGGGCGTTACAATGAGCAGTTCTTC